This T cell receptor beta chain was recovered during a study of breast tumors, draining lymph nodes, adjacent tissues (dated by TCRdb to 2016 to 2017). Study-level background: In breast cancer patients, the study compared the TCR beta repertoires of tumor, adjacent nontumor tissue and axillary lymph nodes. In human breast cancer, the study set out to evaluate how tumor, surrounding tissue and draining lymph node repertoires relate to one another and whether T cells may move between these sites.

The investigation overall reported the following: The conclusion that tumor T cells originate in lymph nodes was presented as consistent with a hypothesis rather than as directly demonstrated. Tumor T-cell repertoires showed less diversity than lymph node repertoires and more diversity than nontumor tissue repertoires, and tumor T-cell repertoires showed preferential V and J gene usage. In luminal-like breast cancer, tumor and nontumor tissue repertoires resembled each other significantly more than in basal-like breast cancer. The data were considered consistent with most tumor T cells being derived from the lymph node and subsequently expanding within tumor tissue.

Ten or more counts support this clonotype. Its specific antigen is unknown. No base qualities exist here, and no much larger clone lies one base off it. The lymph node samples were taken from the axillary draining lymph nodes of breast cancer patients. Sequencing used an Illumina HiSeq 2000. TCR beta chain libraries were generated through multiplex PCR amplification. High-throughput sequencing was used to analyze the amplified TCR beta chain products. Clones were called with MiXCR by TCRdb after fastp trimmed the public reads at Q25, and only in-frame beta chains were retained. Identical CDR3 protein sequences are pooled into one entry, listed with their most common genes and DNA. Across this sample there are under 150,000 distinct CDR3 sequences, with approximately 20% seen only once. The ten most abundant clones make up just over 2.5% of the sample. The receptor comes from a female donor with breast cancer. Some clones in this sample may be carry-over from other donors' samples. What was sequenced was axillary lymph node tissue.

The nucleotides read TGTGCCAGCAGCTCAACCGGACAGGGTACCGGGGAGCTGTTTTTT. This translates into CASSSTGQGTGELFF. The chain employs TRBV7-2 and TRBJ2-2, and TRBD1 aligns with 8 junction nucleotides. V ends up 4 bases short and J 5 bases short, with an unmatched junction base count of 6. Taken from cysteine to phenylalanine, the CDR3 has 15 residues. Of the read, only the CDR3 DNA is kept; its 45 bases are in frame from base 1. The germline V gene encodes CDR1 SGHTA and CDR2 FQGNSA.